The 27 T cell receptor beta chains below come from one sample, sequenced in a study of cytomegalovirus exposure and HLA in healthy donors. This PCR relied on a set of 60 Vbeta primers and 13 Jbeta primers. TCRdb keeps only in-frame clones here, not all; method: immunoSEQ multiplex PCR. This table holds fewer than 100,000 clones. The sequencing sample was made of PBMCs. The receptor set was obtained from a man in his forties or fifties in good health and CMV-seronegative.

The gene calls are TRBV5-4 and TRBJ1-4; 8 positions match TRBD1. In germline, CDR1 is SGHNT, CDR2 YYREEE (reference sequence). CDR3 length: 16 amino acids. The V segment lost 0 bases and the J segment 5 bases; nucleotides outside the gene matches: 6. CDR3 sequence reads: CASSLAPGQDNEKLFF. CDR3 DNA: TGTGCCAGCAGCTTGGCGCCGGGACAGGACAATGAAAAACTGTTTTTT.

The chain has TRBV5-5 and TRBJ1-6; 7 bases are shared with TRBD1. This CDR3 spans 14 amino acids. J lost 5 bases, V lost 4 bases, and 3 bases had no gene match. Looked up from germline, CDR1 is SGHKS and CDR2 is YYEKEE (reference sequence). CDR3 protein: CASSRGQDNSPLHF. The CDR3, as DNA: TGTGCCAGCAGCCGTGGACAGGATAATTCACCCCTCCACTTT.

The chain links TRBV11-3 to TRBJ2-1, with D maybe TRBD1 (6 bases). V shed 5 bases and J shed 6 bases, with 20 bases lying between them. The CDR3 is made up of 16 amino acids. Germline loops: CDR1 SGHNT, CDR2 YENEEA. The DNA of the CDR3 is TGTGCCAGCAGCGAACAAGGGGGATTAGCCATCAATGAGCAGTTCTTC. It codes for CASSEQGGLAINEQFF.

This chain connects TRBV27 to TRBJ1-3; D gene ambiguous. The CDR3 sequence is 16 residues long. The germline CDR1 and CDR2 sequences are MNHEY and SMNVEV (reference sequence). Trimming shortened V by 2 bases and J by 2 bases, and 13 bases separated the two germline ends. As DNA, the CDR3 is TGTGCCAGCAGTTTACGTCAGGATTTAACTGGAAACACCATATATTTT. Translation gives CASSLRQDLTGNTIYF.

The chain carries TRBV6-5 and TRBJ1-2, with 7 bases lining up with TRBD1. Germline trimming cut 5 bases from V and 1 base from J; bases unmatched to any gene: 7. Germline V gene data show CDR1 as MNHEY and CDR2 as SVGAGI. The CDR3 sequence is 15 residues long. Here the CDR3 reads CASSPYTGDNYGYTF. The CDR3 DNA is TGTGCCAGCAGTCCTTATACAGGGGATAACTATGGCTACACCTTC.

The chain's CDR3 is CASSGMGNQPQHF. The CDR3 DNA sequence: TGTGCCAGCAGCGGGATGGGCAATCAGCCCCAGCATTTT. The chain uses TRBV2 and TRBJ1-5; no clear D. The CDR3 totals 13 residues. CDR1 and CDR2 from the germline V gene are SNHLY and FYNNEI. Deletions cut 6 bases from V and 2 bases from J, with 8 bases between.

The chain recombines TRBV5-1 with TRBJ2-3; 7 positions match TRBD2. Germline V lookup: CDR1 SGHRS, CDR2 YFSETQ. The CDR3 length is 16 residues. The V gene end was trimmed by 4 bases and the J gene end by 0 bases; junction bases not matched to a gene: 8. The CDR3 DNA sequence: TGCGCCAGCAGCCTCTCGAGCGGGGTTAGCACAGATACGCAGTATTTT. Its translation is CASSLSSGVSTDTQYF.

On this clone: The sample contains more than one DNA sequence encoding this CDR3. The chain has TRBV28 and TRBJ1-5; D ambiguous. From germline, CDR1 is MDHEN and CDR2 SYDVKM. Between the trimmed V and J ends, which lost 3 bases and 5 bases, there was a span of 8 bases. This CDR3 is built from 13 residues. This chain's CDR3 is CASSFSIDQPQHF. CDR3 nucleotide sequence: TGTGCCAGCAGTTTTTCTATTGATCAGCCCCAGCATTTT.

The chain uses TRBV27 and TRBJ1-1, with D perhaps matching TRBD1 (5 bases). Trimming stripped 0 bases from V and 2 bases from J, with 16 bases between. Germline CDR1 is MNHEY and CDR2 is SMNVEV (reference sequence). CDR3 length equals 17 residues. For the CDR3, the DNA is TGTGCCAGCAGTTTATCAAAATGGTTGGGGGGTAACACTGAAGCTTTCTTT. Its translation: CASSLSKWLGGNTEAFF.

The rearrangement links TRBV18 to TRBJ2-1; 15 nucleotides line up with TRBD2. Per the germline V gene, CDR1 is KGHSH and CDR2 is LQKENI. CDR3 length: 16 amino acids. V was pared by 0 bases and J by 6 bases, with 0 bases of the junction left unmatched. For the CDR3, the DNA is TGTGCCAGCTCACCACCGGGACTAGCGGGGGGCAATGAGCAGTTCTTC. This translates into CASSPPGLAGGNEQFF.

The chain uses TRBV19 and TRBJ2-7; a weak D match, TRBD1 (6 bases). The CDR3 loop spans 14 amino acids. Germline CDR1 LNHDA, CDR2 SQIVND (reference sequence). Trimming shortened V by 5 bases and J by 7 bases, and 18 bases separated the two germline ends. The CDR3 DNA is TGTGCCAGTAGTCTCCGGGACAAGGCCGGGGAGCAGTACTTC. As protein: CASSLRDKAGEQYF.

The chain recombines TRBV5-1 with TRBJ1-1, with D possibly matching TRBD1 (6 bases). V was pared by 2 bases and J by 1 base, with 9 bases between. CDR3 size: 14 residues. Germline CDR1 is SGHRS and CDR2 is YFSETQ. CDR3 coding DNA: TGCGCCAGCAGCTTAGGGACATGGAACACTGAAGCTTTCTTT. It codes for CASSLGTWNTEAFF.

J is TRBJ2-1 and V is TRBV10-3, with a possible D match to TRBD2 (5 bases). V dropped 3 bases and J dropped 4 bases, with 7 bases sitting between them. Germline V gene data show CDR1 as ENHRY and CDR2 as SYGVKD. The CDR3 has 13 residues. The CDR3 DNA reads TGTGCCATCAGTGAAGAGGGATACAATGAGCAGTTCTTC. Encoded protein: CAISEEGYNEQFF.

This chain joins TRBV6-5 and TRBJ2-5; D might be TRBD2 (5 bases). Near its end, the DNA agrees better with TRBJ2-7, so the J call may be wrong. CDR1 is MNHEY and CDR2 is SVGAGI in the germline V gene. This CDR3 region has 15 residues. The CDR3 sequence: CASSYSGSVTYEQYF. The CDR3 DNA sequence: TGTGCCAGCAGTTACTCGGGGAGCGTAACCTACGAGCAGTACTTC.

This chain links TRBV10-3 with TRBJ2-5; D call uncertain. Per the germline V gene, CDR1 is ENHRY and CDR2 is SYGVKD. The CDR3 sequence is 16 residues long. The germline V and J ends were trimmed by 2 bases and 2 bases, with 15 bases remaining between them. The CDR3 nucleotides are TGTGCCATCAGTGAGGAGAACGGAGTAGTTCAAGAGACCCAGTACTTC. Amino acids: CAISEENGVVQETQYF.

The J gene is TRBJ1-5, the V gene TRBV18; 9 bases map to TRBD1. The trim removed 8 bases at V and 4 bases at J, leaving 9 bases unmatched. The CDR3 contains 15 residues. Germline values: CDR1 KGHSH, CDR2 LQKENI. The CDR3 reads CASEGTGTGNQPQHF. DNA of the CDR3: TGTGCCAGCGAGGGAACCGGGACAGGGAATCAGCCCCAGCATTTT.

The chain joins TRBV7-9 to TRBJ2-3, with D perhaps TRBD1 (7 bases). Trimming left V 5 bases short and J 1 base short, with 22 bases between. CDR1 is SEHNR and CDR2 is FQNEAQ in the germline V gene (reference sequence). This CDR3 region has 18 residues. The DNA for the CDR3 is TGTGCCAGCAGCCGCCTTGGGGCAGGGGGGACTCGCACAGATACGCAGTATTTT. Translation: CASSRLGAGGTRTDTQYF.

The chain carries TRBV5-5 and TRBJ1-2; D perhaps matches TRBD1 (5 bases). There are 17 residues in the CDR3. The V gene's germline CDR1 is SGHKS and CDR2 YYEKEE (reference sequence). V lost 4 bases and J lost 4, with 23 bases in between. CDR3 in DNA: TGTGCCAGCAGCCCGGGACCGGACAACCCGGGGGGCTATGGCTACACCTTC. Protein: CASSPGPDNPGGYGYTF. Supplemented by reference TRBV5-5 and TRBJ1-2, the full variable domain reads DAGVTQSPTHLIKTRGQQVTLRCSPISGHKSVSWYQQVLGQGPQFIFQYYEKEERGRGNFPDRFSARQFPNYSSELNVNALLLGDSALYLCASSPGPDNPGGYGYTFGSGTRLTVV.

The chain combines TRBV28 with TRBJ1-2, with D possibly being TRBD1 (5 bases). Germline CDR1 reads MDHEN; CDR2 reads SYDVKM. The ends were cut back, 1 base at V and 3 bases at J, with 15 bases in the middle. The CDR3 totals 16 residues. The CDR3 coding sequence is TGTGCCAGCAGTTTATCGGGAGGGGTCGAGTACTATGGCTACACCTTC. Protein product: CASSLSGGVEYYGYTF.

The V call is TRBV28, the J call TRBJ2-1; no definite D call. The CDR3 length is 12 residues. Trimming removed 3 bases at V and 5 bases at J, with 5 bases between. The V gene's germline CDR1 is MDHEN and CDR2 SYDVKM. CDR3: CASSFVDNEQFF. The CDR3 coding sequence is TGTGCCAGCAGTTTTGTAGACAATGAGCAGTTCTTC.

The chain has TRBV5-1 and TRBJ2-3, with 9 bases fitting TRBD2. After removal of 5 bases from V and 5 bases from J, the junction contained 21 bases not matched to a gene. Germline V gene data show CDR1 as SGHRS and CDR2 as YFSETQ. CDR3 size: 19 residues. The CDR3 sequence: CASRAGTEAGGSLRDTQYF. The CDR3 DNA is TGCGCCAGCAGGGCCGGGACAGAAGCGGGGGGTAGTTTGAGAGATACGCAGTATTTT. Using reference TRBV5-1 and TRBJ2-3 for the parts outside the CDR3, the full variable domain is KAGVTQTPRYLIKTRGQQVTLSCSPISGHRSVSWYQQTPGQGLQFLFEYFSETQRNKGNFPGRFSGRQFSNSRSEMNVSTLELGDSALYLCASRAGTEAGGSLRDTQYFGPGTRLTVL.

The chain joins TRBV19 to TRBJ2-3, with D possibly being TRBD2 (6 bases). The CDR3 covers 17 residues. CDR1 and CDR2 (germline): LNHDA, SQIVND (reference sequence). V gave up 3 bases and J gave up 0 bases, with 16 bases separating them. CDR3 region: CASSIKGGVTSTDTQYF. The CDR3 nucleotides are TGTGCCAGTAGTATTAAGGGCGGGGTGACTAGCACAGATACGCAGTATTTT.

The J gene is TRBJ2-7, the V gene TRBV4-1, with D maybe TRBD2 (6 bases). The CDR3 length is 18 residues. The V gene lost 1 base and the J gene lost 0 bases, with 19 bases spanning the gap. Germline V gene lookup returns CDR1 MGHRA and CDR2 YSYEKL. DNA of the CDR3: TGCGCCAGCAGCCAAGGAAGGACTAAGACGGGACTCTCCTACGAGCAGTACTTC. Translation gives CASSQGRTKTGLSYEQYF.

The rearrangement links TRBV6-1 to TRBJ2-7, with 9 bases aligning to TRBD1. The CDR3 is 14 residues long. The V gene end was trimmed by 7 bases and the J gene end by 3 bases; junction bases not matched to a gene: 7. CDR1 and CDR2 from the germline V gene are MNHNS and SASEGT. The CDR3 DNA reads TGTGCCAGCAACCACGGGACAGGGAACTACGAGCAGTACTTC. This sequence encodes CASNHGTGNYEQYF.

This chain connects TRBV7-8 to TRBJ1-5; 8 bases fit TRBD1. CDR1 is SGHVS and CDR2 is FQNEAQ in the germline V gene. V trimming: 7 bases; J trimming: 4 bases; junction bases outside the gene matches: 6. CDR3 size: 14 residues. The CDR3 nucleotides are TGTGCCAGCACCCTCAGGGGGCTGAATCAGCCCCAGCATTTT. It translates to CASTLRGLNQPQHF. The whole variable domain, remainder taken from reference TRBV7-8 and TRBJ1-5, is GAGVSQSPRYKVAKRGQDVALRCDPISGHVSLFWYQQALGQGPEFLTYFQNEAQLDKSGLPSDRFFAERPEGSVSTLKIQRTQQEDSAVYLCASTLRGLNQPQHFGDGTRLSIL.

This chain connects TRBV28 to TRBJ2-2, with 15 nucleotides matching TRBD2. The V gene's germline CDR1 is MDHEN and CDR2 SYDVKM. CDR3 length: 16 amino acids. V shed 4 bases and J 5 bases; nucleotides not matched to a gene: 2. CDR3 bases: TGTGCCAGCAGTTCGGGACTAGCGGGGGGAACCGGGGAGCTGTTTTTT. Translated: CASSSGLAGGTGELFF.

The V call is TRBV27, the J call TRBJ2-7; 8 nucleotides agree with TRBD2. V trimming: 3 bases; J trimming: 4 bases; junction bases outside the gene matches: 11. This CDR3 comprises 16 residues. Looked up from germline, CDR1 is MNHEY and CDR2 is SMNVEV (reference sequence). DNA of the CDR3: TGTGCCAGCAGTTTGTCGGGGGGGGCTAGTCGTTACGAGCAGTACTTC. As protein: CASSLSGGASRYEQYF.